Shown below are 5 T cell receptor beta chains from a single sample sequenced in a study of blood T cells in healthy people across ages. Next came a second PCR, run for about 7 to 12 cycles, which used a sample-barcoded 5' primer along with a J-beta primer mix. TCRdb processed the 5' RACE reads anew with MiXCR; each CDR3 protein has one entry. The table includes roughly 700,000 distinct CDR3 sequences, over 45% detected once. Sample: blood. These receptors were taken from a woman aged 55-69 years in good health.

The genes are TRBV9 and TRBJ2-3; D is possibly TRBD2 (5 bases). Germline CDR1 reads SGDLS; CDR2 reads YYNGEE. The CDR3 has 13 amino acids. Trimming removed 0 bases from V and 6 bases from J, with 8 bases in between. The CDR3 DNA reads TGTGCCAGCAGCGTAGGGTGGGAGGATACGCAGTATTTT. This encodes CASSVGWEDTQYF.

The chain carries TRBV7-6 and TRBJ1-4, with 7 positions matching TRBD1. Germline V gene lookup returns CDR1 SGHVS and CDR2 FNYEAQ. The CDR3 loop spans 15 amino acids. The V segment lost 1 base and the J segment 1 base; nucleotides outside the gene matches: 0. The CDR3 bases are TGTGCCAGCAGCTTAGGGGACAGAACTAATGAAAAACTGTTTTTT. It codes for CASSLGDRTNEKLFF. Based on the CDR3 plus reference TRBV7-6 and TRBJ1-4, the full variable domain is GAGVSQSPRYKVTKRGQDVALRCDPISGHVSLYWYRQALGQGPEFLTYFNYEAQQDKSGLPNDRFSAERPEGSISTLTIQRTEQRDSAMYRCASSLGDRTNEKLFFGSGTQLSVL.

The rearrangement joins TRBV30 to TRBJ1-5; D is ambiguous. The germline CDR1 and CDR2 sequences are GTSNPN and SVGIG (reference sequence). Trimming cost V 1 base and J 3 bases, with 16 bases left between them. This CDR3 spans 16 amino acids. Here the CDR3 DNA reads TGTGCCTGGAGTGGCGGTTTAATTGCTCCCAATCAGCCCCAGCATTTT. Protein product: CAWSGGLIAPNQPQHF.

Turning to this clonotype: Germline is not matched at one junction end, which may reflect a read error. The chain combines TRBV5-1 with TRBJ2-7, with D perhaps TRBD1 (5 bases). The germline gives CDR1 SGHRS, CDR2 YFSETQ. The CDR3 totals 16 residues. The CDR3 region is CAGSNGLTASSYEQYF. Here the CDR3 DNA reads TGCGCCGGCAGCAATGGTCTGACAGCGTCATCCTACGAGCAGTACTTC.

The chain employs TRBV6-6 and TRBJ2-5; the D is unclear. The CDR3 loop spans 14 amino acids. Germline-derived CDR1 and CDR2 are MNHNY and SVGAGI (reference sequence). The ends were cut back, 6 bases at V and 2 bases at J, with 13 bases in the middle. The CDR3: CASSPLLEQETQYF. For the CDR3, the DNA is TGTGCCAGCAGCCCCTTGTTGGAGCAAGAGACCCAGTACTTC.